This TCR beta chain was captured by sequencing in a study of beta chain features in type 1 diabetes. About the research overall: Similarity in age, gender and cell yields was seen between patients and healthy donors. Whole-study findings and limits: High TCR expression in some cells could lead to their over-representation in cDNA sequencing.

Every isolated RNA sample was fully reverse transcribed, so sequencing captured expressed TCRB transcripts. Reads from naive, central memory and regulatory T cell samples averaged about 3.8 million. Repertoires were generated with immunoSEQ multiplex PCR, while TCRdb's copy carries only in-frame clones and drops some. The sample carries under 250,000 clones, approximately 14% recorded once. Germline CDR1 and CDR2: SEHNR and FQNEAQ (reference sequence). The CDR3 length is 15 residues. The V gene lost 0 bases and the J gene lost 1 base, with 7 bases spanning the gap. A note on this clone: Its antigen is not identified.

Over 95% purity was reached by all sorted populations. The clonotype originates from a woman in her 40s in good health. V and J are TRBV7-9 and TRBJ2-1; D is unresolved. What was sequenced was naive CD4+ T cells from blood. The CDR3 spells CASSLAYGSYNEQFF. The CDR3, as DNA: TGTGCCAGCAGCTTAGCTTACGGTTCCTACAATGAGCAGTTCTTC.